This is a list of T cell receptor beta chains from one sample in a study of T cells after yellow fever vaccination. TCRdb ran MiXCR on the 5' RACE reads and lists one entry per CDR3 protein. The sample has 230,000 or so distinct CDR3 sequences, less than 7.5% seen once. The input for sequencing was CD4+ T cells sorted from PBMCs, taken on the day of the yellow fever booster vaccination. These receptors originate from a young man who received the YFV17D yellow fever vaccine. Both conserved end residues are part of each CDR3. The D gene is left open where the match is weak. A row's size may be missing; if present it is once, few, many or a size class.

cdr3_length d_call j_call clone_size v_call cdr3_nt cdr3_aa
16 TRBD2 TRBJ2-7 NA TRBV7-9 TGTGCCAGCAGCTCCCCGGGTAAGCGGGGACGGACCGAGCAGTACTTC CASSSPGKRGRTEQYF
17 TRBD2 TRBJ2-7 many TRBV4-3 TGCGCCAGCAGCCAAGACTGGCTAGCGGGAGGGAGATACGAGCAGTACTTC CASSQDWLAGGRYEQYF
13 NA TRBJ2-2 many TRBV30 TGTGCCTGGAGGGGCGTAGGGCCCGGGGAGCTGTTTTTT CAWRGVGPGELFF
14 TRBD2 TRBJ2-1 NA TRBV6-2/TRBV6-3 TGTGCCAGCACAAACCGCGGGAGTTACAATGAGCAGTTCTTC CASTNRGSYNEQFF
15 NA TRBJ1-4 NA TRBV2 TGTGCCAGCATTGGGGACATCACAACTAATGAAAAACTGTTTTTT CASIGDITTNEKLFF
12 NA TRBJ1-2 many TRBV7-9 TGTGCCAGCAGCTTAGCCCGAAGTGGCTACACCTTC CASSLARSGYTF
15 NA TRBJ1-1 few TRBV20-1 TGCAGTGCTAGAGATCCGCGGGGGCCGAACACTGAAGCTTTCTTT CSARDPRGPNTEAFF
16 TRBD1 TRBJ2-2 NA TRBV19 TGTGCCAGTAGTATGACCGGGACAGGGAAAACCGGGGAGCTGTTTTTT CASSMTGTGKTGELFF
14 NA TRBJ2-2 many TRBV11-2 TGTGCCAGCAGCTTAGATCGGGTCACCGGGGAGCTGTTTTTT CASSLDRVTGELFF
15 NA TRBJ2-1 NA TRBV27 TGTGCCAGCAGTCACCAAGTGGTAGTGTTGTATGAGCAGTTCTTC CASSHQVVVLYEQFF
13 NA TRBJ1-1 few TRBV20-1 TGCAGTGCTAGAGGGCCGGTGAACACTGAAGCTTTCTTT CSARGPVNTEAFF
12 NA TRBJ1-2 NA TRBV18 TGTGCCAGCTCACCACAAGGGTTTGGCTACACCTTC CASSPQGFGYTF
15 TRBD2 TRBJ2-2 NA TRBV20-1 TGCAGTGCTAGGGTGAGCGGGAGAGTCACCGGGGAGCTGTTTTTT CSARVSGRVTGELFF
14 NA TRBJ2-5 few TRBV11-2 TGTGCCAGCAGCTTCAGGAGTCCAGGGGAGACCCAGTACTTC CASSFRSPGETQYF
14 NA TRBJ2-1 NA TRBV20-1 TGCAGTGCTTCCCCGGACACCTCCTACAATGAGCAGTTCTTC CSASPDTSYNEQFF
12 NA TRBJ2-7 NA TRBV7-9 TGTGCCAGCAGCTGGCTAGGGGACGAGCAGTACTTC CASSWLGDEQYF
13 NA TRBJ2-7 many TRBV6-5 TGTGCCAGCAGTTATAAGGGGGCGGGGGAGCAGTACTTC CASSYKGAGEQYF
16 NA TRBJ1-1 many TRBV7-2 TGTGCCAGCAGCCTAGAAAAATATCGGGGGAACACTGAAGCTTTCTTT CASSLEKYRGNTEAFF
12 NA TRBJ1-5 NA TRBV20-1 TGCAGTGTCGCGACCGGCAATCAGCCCCAGCATTTT CSVATGNQPQHF
13 NA TRBJ1-2 NA TRBV13 TGTGCCATGAGCCCCGGTCGGCTGTATTGCTACACCTTC CAMSPGRLYCYTF
12 NA TRBJ2-2 many TRBV7-9 TGTGCCAGCAGCTACGCGGGCGGGGAGCTGTTTTTT CASSYAGGELFF
16 TRBD1 TRBJ2-7 few TRBV4-3 TGCGCCAGCAGCCGACTAGGGACAGGGGGGGCCTACGAGCAGTACTTC CASSRLGTGGAYEQYF
14 TRBD1 TRBJ2-1 NA TRBV7-2 TGTGCCAGCAGCGAGGTGGGACAGATAAATGAGCAGTTCTTC CASSEVGQINEQFF
13 NA TRBJ2-5 few TRBV7-8 TGTGCCAGCAGCCAGGCTGTCGGGGAGACCCAGTACTTC CASSQAVGETQYF
15 NA TRBJ2-7 NA TRBV11-2 TGTGCCAGCAGACCTCCCTGGGGGGAACAATACGAGCAGTACTTC CASRPPWGEQYEQYF
17 TRBD2 TRBJ2-1 few TRBV7-3 TGTGCCAGCACTAACTCTAGCGGGAGGGACGCCTACAATGAGCAGTTCTTC CASTNSSGRDAYNEQFF
15 NA TRBJ2-5 few TRBV14 TGTGCCAGCAGCCAAGTCCCCAACCGACAAGAGACCCAGTACTTC CASSQVPNRQETQYF
15 NA TRBJ2-5 many TRBV10-3 TGTGCCATCAGTGAAGGGGGGACAAAATCGGGGACCCAGTACTTC CAISEGGTKSGTQYF
12 NA TRBJ2-2 many TRBV7-8 TGTGCCAGCAGTTTTAACACCGGGGAGCTGTTTTTT CASSFNTGELFF
16 NA TRBJ1-1 NA TRBV7-2 TGTGCCAGCAGCTTATCTTATACAGTTGGGAACACTGAAGCTTTCTTT CASSLSYTVGNTEAFF
14 NA TRBJ1-1 many TRBV14 TGTGCCAGCAGCCAAACAGGGTGGGACACTGAAGCTTTCTTT CASSQTGWDTEAFF
15 TRBD2 TRBJ2-1 few TRBV20-1 TGCAGTGCTAGAGATCGGGCTAGCGGGAGTTGGGAGCAGTTCTTC CSARDRASGSWEQFF
14 NA TRBJ2-1 many TRBV2 TGTGCCAGCAGCCGGGACTCGACGCGGGCTGAGCAGTTCTTC CASSRDSTRAEQFF
15 NA TRBJ1-1 NA TRBV5-1 TGCGCCAGCAGCCTGACCACAGACATGAAGACTGAAGCTTTCTTT CASSLTTDMKTEAFF
19 NA TRBJ2-2 NA TRBV18 TGTGCCAGCTCACCTGCCCCCTCACGACGGACGGAACGGTACGGGGAGCTGTTTTTT CASSPAPSRRTERYGELFF
14 TRBD1 TRBJ1-5 many TRBV6-5 TGTGCCAGCAGCCGACAGGGCTTTAATCAGCCCCAGCATTTT CASSRQGFNQPQHF
16 NA TRBJ2-3 NA TRBV24-1 TGTGCCACCAGTGATTCAAGCAGGGCTAGCACAGATACGCAGTATTTT CATSDSSRASTDTQYF
18 TRBD2 TRBJ2-1 NA TRBV6-5 TGTGCCAGCAGTTACTCGAGACCTAGCGGGAGCTCCTACAATGAGCAGTTCTTC CASSYSRPSGSSYNEQFF
15 TRBD2 TRBJ2-1 many TRBV14 TGTGCCAGCAGCCAAGTAGCGGGAGGGCCGGGTGAGCAGTTCTTC CASSQVAGGPGEQFF
15 TRBD2 TRBJ2-3 NA TRBV7-9 TGTGCCAGCAGCTTTGGACTAGCGGAGACAGATACGCAGTTTTTT CASSFGLAETDTQFF
17 TRBD2 TRBJ2-7 many TRBV18 TGTGCCAGCTCATCCGCCGGGACTAGCGGGACGCACTACGAGCAGTACTTC CASSSAGTSGTHYEQYF